This T cell receptor beta chain is from a study of T-cell memory formation after mild COVID-19 (dated by TCRdb to the early 2020s). A note on the overall study: TCR sequence clusters from the two donors were found to be largely donor specific. In a couple of donors, T-cell clones that expanded and contracted after mild COVID-19 were tracked by sequencing TCRalpha and TCRbeta repertoires over time. Two young, previously healthy adult volunteers made up the cohort, one male and one female. Results and caveats for the whole study, not just this receptor: Balanced CD4/CD8 phenotypes were observed for clones contracting from day 15 to 85, whereas a bias towards CD4+ was observed for a second wave of clones expanding from day 15 to 37. Contracting CD4+ clones were found mainly in CM and EM memory subsets, while CD8+ clones were enriched in EMRA. The detection of some responding clones in pre-infection memory suggests that pre-existing cross-reactive memory T cells joined the SARS-CoV-2 response. Only two mild cases were covered by the study, and larger cohorts that include severe cases with pre-infection samples were considered necessary. Whether the second-wave clones peaking on day 37 were SARS-CoV-2 specific was not confirmed.

The instrument given in TCRdb is Illumina NovaSeq 6000. TCRalpha and TCRbeta cDNA libraries were built by 5'RACE with constant-segment primers, adding sample barcodes and unique molecular identifiers. RNA was extracted from every sample with Trizol reagent. The libraries were amplified in two PCR steps, and the second step added a second sample barcode and Illumina TruSeq adapters. Sequencing of the libraries was done on an Illumina NovaSeq, producing 2 x 150 bp paired-end reads. Per the original workflow: Reads were demultiplexed and collapsed into UMI-guided consensus sequences with migec v1.2.7. Using mixcr v2.1.11, the UMI consensuses were aligned to TRA and TRB V and J templates and assembled into clonotypes. A clonotype was counted as expanded or contracted only when both edgeR and NoisET called the clonotype significant, with the noise models trained on biological replicates. For edgeR calls, the thresholds were a false discovery rate-adjusted p below 0.01 and a log2 fold-change of 1. PCA with hierarchical clustering of max-normalized trajectories of the 1000 most abundant clonotypes was used as exploratory dynamics analysis. Separately sequenced CD4+ and CD8+ repertoires were used to assign the CD4 or CD8 phenotype of responding clones. Starting from the raw public reads, TCRdb applied fastp trimming at Q25, assembled clones with MiXCR and retained in-frame beta chains. For every CDR3 protein sequence, its rows merge into one entry that carries the most common genes and DNA. These V and J calls are TCRdb output, not the study's own analysis. The table for this sample lists around 220,000 distinct CDR3 sequences; 16% of them were counted only once. The top ten constitute around 3.8% of the sample.

Ficoll-Paque density gradient centrifugation was used to isolate PBMCs. Only a few counts were recorded for this clonotype. The antigen it recognizes is unknown. It has no much larger one-base neighbor in the sample; base qualities were not kept. Trimming at the junction amounts to 2 bases on V and 4 bases on J, and the germline ends lie 15 bases apart. Inclusive of the bounding cysteine and phenylalanine, the CDR3 is 16 residues long. Only CDR3 DNA is held: 48 bases, read in frame from base 1. The germline V gene sets CDR1 to LGHNA and CDR2 to YNFKEQ. The receptor chain draws on TRBV4-2 and TRBJ2-1; TRBD2 could be the D gene, as 6 bases match. The sample consisted of PBMCs or a T cell subset sorted from them (not recorded which). The receptor was isolated from a man between 18 and 35 years old who had mild COVID-19 (a few samples of this study predate the infection). The sample titles of this study are shuffled in the database, so cell type and time point are left out; the donor was told from shared clones. The CDR3 protein is CASSQIRGTLYNEQFF. The nucleotide sequence reads as follows: TGTGCCAGCAGCCAAATACGGGGGACTTTATACAATGAGCAGTTCTTC.